This T cell receptor (beta chain) derives from a study of T cell responses to AZD1222 COVID-19 vaccine. Broader study findings: None of the repertoires were sampled until the peak T cell response had passed.

With respect to this clone: Its antigen is currently unknown.

This CDR3 has 13 residues. Germline CDR1 is SGHRS and CDR2 is YFSETQ. Trimming shortened V by 3 bases and J by 10 bases, and 14 bases separated the two germline ends. Here immunoSEQ multiplex PCR was the method, and the copy in TCRdb shows in-frame clones only, minus some. Among around 120,000 clones listed, roughly 90% were seen once. The sequencing here drew on peripheral blood, taken 28 days after the second AZD1222 dose. The TCR was taken from an adult who received the AZD1222 COVID-19 vaccine. This chain joins TRBV5-1 and TRBJ2-1; D is possibly TRBD1 or TRBD2 (5 bases each). This CDR3 reads CASSYGGDSEQFF. CDR3 sequence (DNA): TGCGCCAGCAGCTATGGGGGAGATAGCGAGCAGTTCTTC.